Listed below are T cell receptor beta chains from one sample, sequenced in a study of blood T cell repertoires in COVID-19. Only in-frame clones appear in the TCRdb table, and some are missing; sequencing was by immunoSEQ multiplex PCR. The sample has about 310,000 clones, around 91% seen once. Material: peripheral blood. These receptors were collected from a woman aged 40-49 years with COVID-19, enrolled during active disease. Each CDR3 is given with its conserved first and last residue. The D gene is left open where the match is weak. The size entry is marked missing in some rows and otherwise reads once, few, many or a size class.

abundance: .; j_gene: TRBJ1-1; v_gene: TRBV28; d_gene: .; CDR3nt: TGTGCCAGCAGTTTATTAGGGGGGAACACTGAAGCTTTCTTT; CDR3aa: CASSLLGGNTEAFF
abundance: .; j_gene: TRBJ2-5; v_gene: TRBV5-1; d_gene: .; CDR3nt: TGCGCCAGCAGCTCCCCGGGATTGTCGGGAGAGACCCAGTACTTC; CDR3aa: CASSSPGLSGETQYF
abundance: .; j_gene: TRBJ2-1; v_gene: TRBV6-2/TRBV6-3; d_gene: TRBD1; CDR3nt: TGTGCCAGCAGTTTCCGGGACAGGGGAATTGGCTCCTACAATGAGCAGTTCTTC; CDR3aa: CASSFRDRGIGSYNEQFF
abundance: .; j_gene: TRBJ2-7; v_gene: TRBV2; d_gene: TRBD1; CDR3nt: TGTGCCAGCAGACGCACAACAGGGGGCGCCTACGAGCAGTACTTC; CDR3aa: CASRRTTGGAYEQYF
abundance: .; j_gene: TRBJ2-3; v_gene: TRBV28; d_gene: .; CDR3nt: TGTGCCAGCAGCCGACTGCCAGTGCGCACAGATACGCAGTATTTT; CDR3aa: CASSRLPVRTDTQYF
abundance: .; j_gene: TRBJ2-3; v_gene: TRBV7-2; d_gene: TRBD2; CDR3nt: TGTGCCAGCAGCTTACTCGGGGGGACAGATACGCAGTATTTT; CDR3aa: CASSLLGGTDTQYF
abundance: .; j_gene: TRBJ1-5; v_gene: TRBV6-2/TRBV6-3; d_gene: .; CDR3nt: TGTGCCAGCAGCGGGAGGGTCGCGCAGCAGCCCCAGCATTTT; CDR3aa: CASSGRVAQQPQHF
abundance: .; j_gene: TRBJ2-7; v_gene: TRBV10-3; d_gene: .; CDR3nt: TGTGCCATCAGTGAGGGGGGGGAGCAGTACTTC; CDR3aa: CAISEGGEQYF
abundance: few; j_gene: TRBJ1-2; v_gene: TRBV28; d_gene: .; CDR3nt: TGTGCCAGCAGTTTCTCTGCGGGTGGCTACACCTTC; CDR3aa: CASSFSAGGYTF
abundance: .; j_gene: TRBJ2-3; v_gene: TRBV4-1; d_gene: .; CDR3nt: TGCGCCAGCAGCCAGCGGTTGGGGGCCACAGATACGCAGTATTTT; CDR3aa: CASSQRLGATDTQYF
abundance: .; j_gene: TRBJ2-2; v_gene: TRBV6-4; d_gene: TRBD2; CDR3nt: TGTGCCAGCAGGCGGGAGGGAAACACCGGGGAGCTGTTTTTT; CDR3aa: CASRREGNTGELFF
abundance: .; j_gene: TRBJ2-1; v_gene: TRBV29-1; d_gene: TRBD2; CDR3nt: TGCAGCGCCGGGAGGGGTGGACTAGCGGGAGAGAGTGAGCAGTTCTTC; CDR3aa: CSAGRGGLAGESEQFF
abundance: .; j_gene: TRBJ1-5; v_gene: TRBV11-2; d_gene: .; CDR3nt: TGTGCCAGCAGCTTAGGGGGGGGCAATCAGCCCCAGCATTTT; CDR3aa: CASSLGGGNQPQHF
abundance: .; j_gene: TRBJ1-2; v_gene: TRBV18; d_gene: .; CDR3nt: TGTGCCAGCTCACAAAGCCACGGCCCAGGAACTAACTATGGCTACACCTTC; CDR3aa: CASSQSHGPGTNYGYTF
abundance: .; j_gene: TRBJ2-1; v_gene: TRBV15; d_gene: .; CDR3nt: TGTGCCACCAGCACCCGTCGGGCACAGGGTCCTGAGCAGTTCTTC; CDR3aa: CATSTRRAQGPEQFF
abundance: .; j_gene: TRBJ2-5; v_gene: TRBV18; d_gene: .; CDR3nt: TGTGCCAGCTCCGGGACTCAAGAGACCCAGTACTTC; CDR3aa: CASSGTQETQYF
abundance: .; j_gene: TRBJ1-5; v_gene: TRBV19; d_gene: TRBD1; CDR3nt: TGTGCCAGTACCCCACAGGGGGCGGGCAATCAGCCCCAGCATTTT; CDR3aa: CASTPQGAGNQPQHF
abundance: .; j_gene: TRBJ2-1; v_gene: TRBV7-3; d_gene: TRBD2; CDR3nt: TGTGCCAGCAGCAAACTAGCGGGAACCTACAATGAGCAGTTCTTC; CDR3aa: CASSKLAGTYNEQFF
abundance: .; j_gene: TRBJ1-2; v_gene: TRBV7-3; d_gene: TRBD1; CDR3nt: TGTGCCAGCAGCCCAGACAGGGGTTTTAAGGGCTACACCTTC; CDR3aa: CASSPDRGFKGYTF
abundance: .; j_gene: TRBJ1-2; v_gene: TRBV5-4; d_gene: .; CDR3nt: TGTGCCGGAAGTACCAGGTCCTATGGCTACACCTTC; CDR3aa: CAGSTRSYGYTF
abundance: .; j_gene: TRBJ1-2; v_gene: TRBV6-5; d_gene: .; CDR3nt: TGTGCCAGCATTCGGGACATCTATGGCTACACCTTC; CDR3aa: CASIRDIYGYTF
abundance: .; j_gene: TRBJ2-2; v_gene: TRBV19; d_gene: TRBD1; CDR3nt: TGTGCCAGTAGTTGGGACAGGGGGACCGGGGAGCTGTTTTTT; CDR3aa: CASSWDRGTGELFF
abundance: .; j_gene: TRBJ2-4; v_gene: TRBV15; d_gene: .; CDR3nt: TGTGCCACCAGCAGAGGCATTCAGATGAACATTCAGTACTTC; CDR3aa: CATSRGIQMNIQYF
abundance: .; j_gene: TRBJ2-4; v_gene: TRBV4-3; d_gene: .; CDR3nt: TGCGCCAGCAGCCATCGTGAGGGGGACATTCAGTACTTC; CDR3aa: CASSHREGDIQYF
abundance: .; j_gene: TRBJ2-1; v_gene: TRBV19; d_gene: TRBD2; CDR3nt: TGTGCCAGTAGCCTAGCGGGGGGCTTCTACAATGAGCAGTTCTTC; CDR3aa: CASSLAGGFYNEQFF
abundance: .; j_gene: TRBJ2-3; v_gene: TRBV7-6; d_gene: .; CDR3nt: TGTGCCAGCAGCTTAGGAGTTAGCGGCGGCACAGATACGCAGTATTTT; CDR3aa: CASSLGVSGGTDTQYF
abundance: few; j_gene: TRBJ1-1; v_gene: TRBV28; d_gene: TRBD1; CDR3nt: TGTGCCAGCAGTCGGGACAGGGGAGTGGAAGCTTTCTTT; CDR3aa: CASSRDRGVEAFF
abundance: .; j_gene: TRBJ2-1; v_gene: TRBV5-4; d_gene: .; CDR3nt: TGTGCCAGCAGCTCGCGCGTCCTTGACAATGAGCAGTTCTTC; CDR3aa: CASSSRVLDNEQFF
abundance: once; j_gene: TRBJ1-1; v_gene: TRBV27; d_gene: .; CDR3nt: TGTGCCAGCAGTTTATCCGGGACATTTAAAGCTTTCTTT; CDR3aa: CASSLSGTFKAFF
abundance: .; j_gene: TRBJ1-5; v_gene: TRBV6-6; d_gene: .; CDR3nt: TGTGCCAGCAGTTACTACAGGGTCAATCAGCCCCAGCATTTT; CDR3aa: CASSYYRVNQPQHF
abundance: .; j_gene: TRBJ2-7; v_gene: TRBV28; d_gene: .; CDR3nt: TGTGCCAGCAGTTTCACCTTTCGGGACGAGCAGTACTTC; CDR3aa: CASSFTFRDEQYF
abundance: .; j_gene: TRBJ1-2; v_gene: TRBV19; d_gene: .; CDR3nt: TGTGCCAGTAGTTCCGGGAACTATGGCTACACCTTC; CDR3aa: CASSSGNYGYTF
abundance: .; j_gene: TRBJ1-1; v_gene: TRBV3-1/TRBV3-2; d_gene: .; CDR3nt: TGTGCCAGCAGCCCGCGTGTAGGGGATTGGACTGAAGCTTTCTTT; CDR3aa: CASSPRVGDWTEAFF
abundance: .; j_gene: TRBJ2-2; v_gene: TRBV3-1/TRBV3-2; d_gene: .; CDR3nt: TGTGCCAGCAGCCAAGTAGAGGGGGTCGGGGAGCTGTTTTTT; CDR3aa: CASSQVEGVGELFF
abundance: once; j_gene: TRBJ1-2; v_gene: TRBV29-1; d_gene: TRBD1; CDR3nt: TGCAGCGTTGAGGACAGGCGGAACTATGGCTACACCTTC; CDR3aa: CSVEDRRNYGYTF
abundance: .; j_gene: TRBJ2-1; v_gene: TRBV27; d_gene: TRBD2; CDR3nt: TGTGCCAGCAGTCTGAGACTAGCCCCGGGGTACAATGAGCAGTTCTTC; CDR3aa: CASSLRLAPGYNEQFF
abundance: .; j_gene: TRBJ1-1; v_gene: TRBV10-3; d_gene: .; CDR3nt: TGTGCCATCAGTGTTCAGGGGATGACTGAAGCTTTCTTT; CDR3aa: CAISVQGMTEAFF
abundance: once; j_gene: TRBJ1-1; v_gene: TRBV29-1; d_gene: .; CDR3nt: TGCAGCGCCCTCGGAGCCTCAAGGAACACTGAAGCTTTCTTT; CDR3aa: CSALGASRNTEAFF
abundance: .; j_gene: TRBJ2-5; v_gene: TRBV10-3; d_gene: .; CDR3nt: TGTGCCATCAGCCCGCGAGGGGGGGGATTCCAAGAGACCCAGTACTTC; CDR3aa: CAISPRGGGFQETQYF
abundance: .; j_gene: TRBJ2-2; v_gene: TRBV4-3; d_gene: .; CDR3nt: TGCGCCAGCAGCCTAGGGGGACGGGGGGCAAACACCGGGGAGCTGTTTTTT; CDR3aa: CASSLGGRGANTGELFF
abundance: .; j_gene: TRBJ2-7; v_gene: TRBV9; d_gene: TRBD1; CDR3nt: TGTGCCAGCAGGGGGGACAGCTCCTACGAGCAGTACTTC; CDR3aa: CASRGDSSYEQYF
abundance: .; j_gene: TRBJ1-1; v_gene: TRBV5-5; d_gene: .; CDR3nt: TGTGCCAGCAGCTACGAACAGGGCACTGAAGCTTTCTTT; CDR3aa: CASSYEQGTEAFF
abundance: .; j_gene: TRBJ2-1; v_gene: TRBV9; d_gene: TRBD1; CDR3nt: TGTGCCAGCAGCGGAGTCCTCGGACAGGTGGCCAATGAGCAGTTCTTC; CDR3aa: CASSGVLGQVANEQFF
abundance: .; j_gene: TRBJ1-4; v_gene: TRBV28; d_gene: .; CDR3nt: TGTGCCAGCAGTTTAACACCTGCCAGGAGGGAAAAACTGTTTTTT; CDR3aa: CASSLTPARREKLFF
abundance: .; j_gene: TRBJ2-7; v_gene: TRBV7-6; d_gene: TRBD1; CDR3nt: TGTGCCAGCAGCTTAGGACAGGGATTCCAATACGAGCAGTACTTC; CDR3aa: CASSLGQGFQYEQYF
abundance: .; j_gene: TRBJ1-3; v_gene: TRBV19; d_gene: .; CDR3nt: TGTGCCAGTAGTACGGCTCGCGGCAGGGTAATGTCCTCTGGAAACACCATATATTTT; CDR3aa: CASSTARGRVMSSGNTIYF
abundance: .; j_gene: TRBJ2-2; v_gene: TRBV10-3; d_gene: .; CDR3nt: TGTGCCATCAGTGGTTCGGGCGGGGAGCTGTTTTTT; CDR3aa: CAISGSGGELFF
abundance: .; j_gene: TRBJ2-7; v_gene: TRBV6-5; d_gene: .; CDR3nt: TGTGCCAGCAGTTACGTACAGGGTGGCTACGAGCAGTACTTC; CDR3aa: CASSYVQGGYEQYF
abundance: .; j_gene: TRBJ1-1; v_gene: TRBV13; d_gene: .; CDR3nt: TGTGCCAGCAGCTCTCGGGGTACGACGCCTGAAGCTTTCTTT; CDR3aa: CASSSRGTTPEAFF
abundance: .; j_gene: TRBJ1-2; v_gene: TRBV18; d_gene: TRBD1; CDR3nt: TGTGCCAGCTCACCGGGACAGGTAGCTAACTATGGCTACACCTTC; CDR3aa: CASSPGQVANYGYTF
abundance: .; j_gene: TRBJ2-2; v_gene: TRBV27; d_gene: TRBD2; CDR3nt: TGTGCCAGCAGTTTCGGGGGGTACACCGGGGAGCTGTTTTTT; CDR3aa: CASSFGGYTGELFF
abundance: once; j_gene: TRBJ2-1; v_gene: TRBV28; d_gene: TRBD1; CDR3nt: TGTGCCAGCAGTCTATCTCGGGACAGGACCGCGCAGTTCTTC; CDR3aa: CASSLSRDRTAQFF
abundance: .; j_gene: TRBJ2-2; v_gene: TRBV27; d_gene: .; CDR3nt: TGTGCCAGCAACACGGGGACTCCCAGAACCGGGGAGCTGTTTTTT; CDR3aa: CASNTGTPRTGELFF
abundance: .; j_gene: TRBJ1-2; v_gene: TRBV2; d_gene: .; CDR3nt: TGTGCCAGCAGTGAACAGGGGCGCGGCTACACCTTC; CDR3aa: CASSEQGRGYTF
abundance: .; j_gene: TRBJ1-4; v_gene: TRBV11-2; d_gene: .; CDR3nt: TGTGCCAGTAAACGGGAGCCGCCTTCAACTAATGAAAAACTGTTTTTT; CDR3aa: CASKREPPSTNEKLFF
abundance: .; j_gene: TRBJ1-3; v_gene: TRBV9; d_gene: TRBD1; CDR3nt: TGTGCCAGCAGCAGACCCGGGACAGATGGAAACACCATATATTTT; CDR3aa: CASSRPGTDGNTIYF
abundance: .; j_gene: TRBJ2-2; v_gene: TRBV9; d_gene: .; CDR3nt: TGTGCCAGCAGCGTACGCGGGGATCGGAACACCGGGGAGCTGTTTTTT; CDR3aa: CASSVRGDRNTGELFF
abundance: .; j_gene: TRBJ2-5; v_gene: TRBV2; d_gene: .; CDR3nt: TGTGCCAGCAGTGAAGCGCTTCCTCCGGGGGAGACCCAGTACTTC; CDR3aa: CASSEALPPGETQYF
abundance: .; j_gene: TRBJ2-1; v_gene: TRBV27; d_gene: TRBD2; CDR3nt: TGTGCCAGCAGTACCCGCGGGGGAGGTGAGCAGTTCTTC; CDR3aa: CASSTRGGGEQFF